These T cell receptor beta chains were read from a single sample in a study of blood T cell repertoires in COVID-19. Here immunoSEQ multiplex PCR was the method, and the copy in TCRdb shows in-frame clones only, minus some. The profile shows about 400,000 clones, roughly 90% of them singletons. Sequenced: PBMCs or T cells enriched from blood (not recorded which). The receptors originated from a woman aged 40 to 55 with acute COVID-19. CDR3s include the opening cysteine and the closing phenylalanine or tryptophan. D genes are given only for firm matches. Size is omitted from some rows. Given values are once, few, many or a class for expanded clones.

D gene	clone size	V gene	J gene	CDR3 DNA	CDR3 protein
TRBD2	-	TRBV4-2	TRBJ2-5	TGTGCCAGCAGCCAAGATTCTGGCGCGGCGGGGGGTAATCGGTTGGAGACCCAGTACTTC	CASSQDSGAAGGNRLETQYF
-	-	TRBV27	TRBJ2-7	TGTGCCAGCAGTCCCTATTTCGGTACCTACGAGCAGTACTTC	CASSPYFGTYEQYF
TRBD1	-	TRBV7-9	TRBJ2-3	TGTGCCAGCAGCTTTCAGGGGGCGGGAGATACGCAGTATTTT	CASSFQGAGDTQYF
-	-	TRBV21-1	TRBJ1-6	TGTGCCAGCAGCAACAAGGGACAGGCCTCCTGCAAAACTAGCTCCTATAATTCACCCCTCCACTTT	CASSNKGQASCKTSSYNSPLHF
TRBD2	few	TRBV3-1/TRBV3-2	TRBJ2-1	TGTGCCAGCAGCCAAGGACTAGCGGGGGAAAATGAGCAGTTCTTC	CASSQGLAGENEQFF
TRBD2	-	TRBV24-1	TRBJ2-3	TGTGCCACCCGTCGGGCGGGGGGGCCGGGAGATACGCAGTATTTT	CATRRAGGPGDTQYF
-	once	TRBV2	TRBJ2-7	TGTGCCAGCACCCGGGACACCGACGAGCAGTACTTC	CASTRDTDEQYF
TRBD1	-	TRBV5-1	TRBJ1-1	TGCGCCAGCAGCCCCCGGGACAGGGGCACTGAAGCTTTCTTT	CASSPRDRGTEAFF
-	-	TRBV3-1/TRBV3-2	TRBJ1-3	TGTGCCAGCAGCCGAACACAGGTCCCTGGAAACACCATATATTTT	CASSRTQVPGNTIYF
-	-	TRBV5-1	TRBJ1-1	TGCGCCAGCAGCTTAGGGGGAGCGAACACTGAAGCTTTCTTT	CASSLGGANTEAFF
TRBD1	-	TRBV4-2	TRBJ1-6	TGTGCCAGCAGCCAACGGACAGGTATCCACTCACCCCTCCACTTT	CASSQRTGIHSPLHF
-	-	TRBV3-1/TRBV3-2	TRBJ1-1	TGTGCCAGCAGCCGACAACCCCAGGGGCTCACTGAAGCTTTCTTT	CASSRQPQGLTEAFF
TRBD1	once	TRBV5-4	TRBJ1-1	TGTGCCAGCAGCTTGGCTTGGACAGGGAACACTGAAGCTTTCTTT	CASSLAWTGNTEAFF
-	-	TRBV6-5	TRBJ2-7	TGTGCCAGCAGTTCCAGCCAGGGTGGGTACGAGCAGTACTTC	CASSSSQGGYEQYF
TRBD1	-	TRBV6-5	TRBJ2-7	TGTGCCAGCAGTTACCGGGACAGGGGCTACGAGCAGTACTTC	CASSYRDRGYEQYF
-	-	TRBV4-1	TRBJ1-3	TGCGCCAGCAGCCAAGGGTACAGTGGAAACACCATATATTTT	CASSQGYSGNTIYF
-	-	TRBV29-1	TRBJ1-5	TGCAGCGTTGGGGGAGTAGGCAATCAGCCCCAGCATTTT	CSVGGVGNQPQHF
-	-	TRBV6-1	TRBJ1-1	TGTGCCAGCAGTGAAGCAGAATTGGGGCCGGTGAGGACTGAAGCTTTCTTT	CASSEAELGPVRTEAFF
TRBD1	-	TRBV14	TRBJ1-4	TGTGCCAGCAGCCGATTACAGGGGGCGACTAATGAAAAACTGTTTTTT	CASSRLQGATNEKLFF
-	-	TRBV27	TRBJ2-5	TGTGCCAGCAGTTTTGAAAGGAGGGAGACCCAGTACTTC	CASSFERRETQYF
TRBD1	-	TRBV30	TRBJ1-3	TGTGCCTGGAGTAAACGGACAGGGGGCTCTGGAAACACCATATATTTT	CAWSKRTGGSGNTIYF
TRBD1	-	TRBV20-1	TRBJ2-1	TGCAGTGCTAGTCTACAGGGGTTGGGAAACAATGAGCAGTTCTTC	CSASLQGLGNNEQFF
TRBD1	-	TRBV2	TRBJ2-7	TGTGCCAGCCGGGGACAGGGGGCGCACGAGCAGTACTTC	CASRGQGAHEQYF
TRBD1	-	TRBV5-1	TRBJ1-5	TGCGCCAGCAGCTTACAGGGGCCCAACTCCTCGCCCCAGCATTTT	CASSLQGPNSSPQHF
TRBD1	-	TRBV5-4	TRBJ1-4	TGTGCCAGCAGCTTGATGCAGGGGGGCAATGAAAAACTGTTTTTT	CASSLMQGGNEKLFF
-	once	TRBV19	TRBJ1-2	TGTGCCAGTAGTCCCGGCGCCGGGAGGGACTATGGCTACACCTTC	CASSPGAGRDYGYTF
TRBD1	-	TRBV2	TRBJ1-4	TGTGCCAGCAGTGTCAGGGGGGCGGCGGTTAAACTGTTTTTT	CASSVRGAAVKLFF
-	-	TRBV6-6	TRBJ1-6	TGTGCCAGCAGTTACCCGCGGGCAGGGGCTGGGTCACCCCTCCACTTT	CASSYPRAGAGSPLHF
TRBD1	once	TRBV12-3/TRBV12-4	TRBJ1-2	TGTGCCTCTCACACAGGGGTCTATGGCTACACCTTC	CASHTGVYGYTF
-	few	TRBV5-1	TRBJ1-1	TGCGCCAGCAGCGCACTCGGGGACACTGAAGCTTTCTTT	CASSALGDTEAFF